This TCR beta chain was profiled in a study of identical twins. With no exceptions, donors were healthy Caucasians. This clonotype showed up just a few times. Its antigen is unknown. Whole-study results and caveats: Out-of-frame alpha sequences common to twins were enriched for low generation probability. There were fewer insertions in abundant cord blood beta clonotypes, but memory repertoires showed no such pattern.

The length of the CDR3 is 14 residues. Germline-derived CDR1 and CDR2 are MNHEY and SMNVEV (reference sequence). Deletions cut 6 bases from V and 7 bases from J, with 16 bases between. A universal primer site was created by template switching, with the cDNA bearing unique molecular identifiers. From the 5' RACE reads, TCRdb called clonotypes with MiXCR, one entry per CDR3 protein. The sample shows about 250,000 distinct CDR3 sequences, about 8.5% of them seen only once. The data also belong to a second study, concerning yellow fever vaccine responses in identical twins.

This receptor was taken from a woman aged 18-29 years in good health. This chain joins TRBV27 and TRBJ2-1; D is possibly TRBD1 or TRBD2 (6 bases each). The sequenced material came from CD8+ T cells sorted from blood. The CDR3 nucleotides are TGTGCCAGCAGACCCGGGGGCGACCAAAATGAGCAGTTCTTC. Translation gives CASRPGGDQNEQFF.